Following are 23 T cell receptor beta chains from one sample sequenced in a study of T cells after yellow fever vaccination. TCRdb reprocessed the 5' RACE reads with MiXCR, giving one entry per CDR3 protein. The sample holds hundreds of thousands of distinct CDR3 sequences, roughly an eighth seen once. The sample consisted of PBMCs, taken on the day of the yellow fever booster vaccination. The receptors shown here come from a young man who received the YFV17D yellow fever vaccine.

The CDR3 sequence is CSARSLHQETQYF. Here the CDR3 DNA reads TGCAGTGCTAGATCGCTCCACCAAGAGACCCAGTACTTC. The chain links TRBV20-1 to TRBJ2-5; D not certain. Trimming stripped 2 bases from V and 0 bases from J, with 7 bases between. The CDR3 is 13 amino acids. Germline values: CDR1 DFQATT, CDR2 SNEGSKA (reference sequence).

There are a few counts of this clonotype. This chain connects TRBV20-1 to TRBJ1-1; D is unresolved. The CDR3 totals 13 residues. Germline assignment: CDR1 DFQATT and CDR2 SNEGSKA (reference sequence). Trimming took off 6 bases at V and 0 bases at J, with 11 bases between the two ends. The CDR3 reads CSAPDGLNTEAFF. The CDR3 nucleotides are TGCAGTGCCCCGGACGGTCTGAACACTGAAGCTTTCTTT.

This clonotype turned up a few times. This chain links TRBV28 with TRBJ2-3; 8 nucleotides line up with TRBD2. With V trimmed by 11 bases and J by 1 base, 5 bases remained unmatched. Germline CDR1 is MDHEN and CDR2 is SYDVKM. This CDR3 is 13 amino acids long. CDR3 loop: CASTTSGTDTQYF. CDR3 coding DNA: TGTGCCTCCACGACTAGCGGCACAGATACGCAGTATTTT.

A few counts support this clonotype. The rearrangement uses TRBV7-2 and TRBJ2-3; D not resolved. Germline V gives CDR1 SGHTA, CDR2 FQGNSA. V lost 4 bases and J lost 4, with 9 bases in between. CDR3 length equals 13 residues. This chain's CDR3 is CASSSIFPDTQYF. The CDR3 region has the DNA TGTGCCAGCAGCTCCATCTTCCCAGATACGCAGTATTTT.

V gene TRBV5-1 combines with J gene TRBJ2-1; D is possibly TRBD2 (6 bases). V gave up 4 bases and J gave up 8 bases, with 16 bases separating them. The CDR3 length is 14 residues. Germline V CDR1 and CDR2: SGHRS, YFSETQ. The CDR3 DNA follows: TGCGCCAGCAGCGCGAGCGGGTTGGGGGATGAGCAGTTCTTC. Protein product: CASSASGLGDEQFF.

This clonotype was seen repeatedly, ten times or more. The chain combines TRBV12-3 or TRBV12-4 with TRBJ2-1; TRBD2 matches at 7 bases. This CDR3 contains 12 residues. The V and J ends lost 5 bases and 9 bases, in that order; junction bases with no gene match: 4. The CDR3 region is CASSPERGEQFF. The CDR3 nucleotides are TGTGCCAGCAGTCCCGAGCGGGGTGAGCAGTTCTTC.

V and J are TRBV6-2 or TRBV6-3 and TRBJ2-2, with 10 bases fitting TRBD2. V lost 5 bases, J lost 5 bases, and 8 bases stayed unmatched. The CDR3 has 16 residues. Germline values: CDR1 MNHEY, CDR2 SVGEGT. Here the CDR3 reads CASSPSSGSGTGELFF. The CDR3 DNA follows: TGTGCCAGCAGTCCCTCTAGCGGGAGTGGGACCGGGGAGCTGTTTTTT.

The chain links TRBV7-2 to TRBJ2-7; the match to TRBD2 covers 13 bases. V shed 4 bases, J shed 6 bases, and the junction held 9 bases outside the gene matches. The CDR3 has 16 residues. From germline, CDR1 is SGHTA and CDR2 FQGNSA. The CDR3 coding sequence is TGTGCCAGCAGCTCCGGGACTAGCGGGGTGTCGACCGAGCAGTACTTC. Translation: CASSSGTSGVSTEQYF.

The J gene is TRBJ2-3, the V gene TRBV25-1; D may match TRBD1 or TRBD2 (5 bases each). This CDR3 spans 16 amino acids. The V gene lost 1 base and the J gene lost 1 base, with 12 bases spanning the gap. Per the germline V gene, CDR1 is MGHDK and CDR2 is SYGVNS. The CDR3 sequence: CASSESSGGGTDTQYF. In DNA form, the CDR3 reads TGTGCCAGCAGTGAATCCTCTGGGGGAGGCACAGATACGCAGTATTTT.

A few counts support this clonotype. V is TRBV20-1 and J is TRBJ2-7; D is tentatively TRBD1 or TRBD2 (6 bases each). Germline V gene lookup returns CDR1 DFQATT and CDR2 SNEGSKA (reference sequence). The CDR3 sequence is 12 residues long. V lost 5 bases and J lost 5, with 13 bases in between. CDR3 sequence: CSAHGRGHEQYF. In DNA, the CDR3 is TGCAGTGCTCATGGACGGGGGCACGAGCAGTACTTC.

This clonotype was counted between two and nine times. In DNA, the CDR3 is TGCAGCGTTGAAGTAGTAGGGGGAGGCTACACCTTC. Encoded protein: CSVEVVGGGYTF. This chain uses TRBV29-1 with TRBJ1-2; perhaps TRBD1 as D (6 bases). The CDR3 consists of 12 residues. The germline V gene has CDR1 SQVTM and CDR2 ANQGSEA. Trimming shortened V by 1 base and J by 8 bases, and 11 bases separated the two germline ends. Using reference TRBV29-1 and TRBJ1-2 for the parts outside the CDR3, the full variable domain is SAVISQKPSRDICQRGTSLTIQCQVDSQVTMMFWYRQQPGQSLTLIATANQGSEATYESGFVIDKFPISRPNLTFSTLTVSNMSPEDSSIYLCSVEVVGGGYTFGSGTRLTVV.

The rearrangement links TRBV28 to TRBJ2-2; a weak D match, TRBD2 (5 bases). Trimming shortened V by 0 bases and J by 5 bases, and 16 bases separated the two germline ends. CDR1 is MDHEN, CDR2 SYDVKM, per germline. The CDR3 is 17 residues long. CDR3 amino acids: CASSLWGVERRTGELFF. In nucleotides, the CDR3 is TGTGCCAGCAGTTTATGGGGAGTTGAGAGACGGACCGGGGAGCTGTTTTTT.

This clonotype was seen only a few times. The chain combines TRBV12-3 or TRBV12-4 with TRBJ2-7; D might be TRBD2 (6 bases). Trimming pared 7 bases from V and 4 bases from J, leaving 11 bases between. The length of the CDR3 is 12 residues. The CDR3 region has the DNA TGTGCCAGCACCTACGCGGGGTACGAGCAGTACTTC. Protein product: CASTYAGYEQYF.

This clonotype was observed at least ten times. The germline gene is not matched at one end of the junction; a read error may be the cause. The CDR3 is CASSLAQETQYF. The DNA for the CDR3 is TGCGCCAGCAGCTTGGCCCAAGAGACCCAGTACTTC. The chain employs TRBV7-6 and TRBJ2-5; D is undetermined. The CDR3 length is 12 residues. Germline V gene lookup returns CDR1 SGHVS and CDR2 FNYEAQ.

This clonotype was seen only a few times. The chain combines TRBV7-6 with TRBJ1-1; D is unclear. This CDR3 comprises 14 residues. V gave up 4 bases and J gave up 1 base, with 10 bases separating them. From germline, CDR1 is SGHVS and CDR2 FNYEAQ. DNA of the CDR3: TGTGCCAGCAGCTCGGCTGACGCGAACACTGAAGCTTTCTTT. Its protein is CASSSADANTEAFF.

The rearrangement joins TRBV5-1 to TRBJ2-7; 7 bases are shared with TRBD1. CDR1 is SGHRS and CDR2 is YFSETQ in the germline V gene. The CDR3 spans 15 residues. Trimming cost V 3 bases and J 3 bases; bases outside gene matches: 9. CDR3: CASSSSRDRNYEQYF. The CDR3 coding sequence is TGCGCCAGCAGCTCCTCTCGGGACAGAAACTACGAGCAGTACTTC.

The V gene is TRBV5-1, the J gene TRBJ2-3, with 8 bases that match TRBD2. Per the germline V gene, CDR1 is SGHRS and CDR2 is YFSETQ. V shed 2 bases, J shed 4 bases, and the junction held 12 bases outside the gene matches. This CDR3 spans 17 amino acids. This CDR3 reads CASSFKRERAMPDTQYF. Written as DNA, the CDR3 is TGCGCCAGCAGCTTCAAGCGGGAGCGCGCCATGCCAGATACGCAGTATTTT.

The chain carries TRBV18 and TRBJ1-1; D is ambiguous. V was trimmed by 4 bases and J by 5 bases, leaving 17 bases between them. There are 15 residues in the CDR3. In germline, CDR1 is KGHSH, CDR2 LQKENI. CDR3 bases: TGTGCCAGCTCACGACCCGCTAGTACGGGGACTGAAGCTTTCTTT. This encodes CASSRPASTGTEAFF.

This clonotype has at least ten counts. The rearrangement links TRBV7-2 to TRBJ2-2; 8 bases line up with TRBD1. The germline V gene has CDR1 SGHTA and CDR2 FQGNSA. With V trimmed by 5 bases and J by 8 bases, 13 bases remained unmatched. The CDR3 sequence is 16 residues long. The CDR3 sequence is CASSRGARGLSGELFF. The CDR3 bases are TGTGCCAGCAGCCGAGGGGCCAGGGGGCTGTCTGGGGAGCTGTTTTTT.

A few counts support this clonotype. The chain uses TRBV20-1 and TRBJ2-5, with 9 bases fitting TRBD2. The CDR3 runs 15 residues. Trimming took 4 bases from V and 5 from J; bases not matched to a gene: 11. Germline V lookup: CDR1 DFQATT, CDR2 SNEGSKA (reference sequence). The chain's CDR3 is CSAKESGRLQETQYF. CDR3 coding DNA: TGCAGTGCTAAGGAAAGCGGGAGGCTTCAGGAGACCCAGTACTTC.

The gene calls are TRBV14 and TRBJ2-6, with 9 bases fitting TRBD1. The CDR3 runs 18 residues. V was pared by 0 bases and J by 2 bases, with 5 bases of the junction left unmatched. CDR1 and CDR2 (germline): SGHDN, FVKESK. As DNA, the CDR3 is TGTGCCAGCAGCCAAGACGGGACAGGGCCCCCTGGGGCCAACGTCCTGACTTTC. Encoded protein: CASSQDGTGPPGANVLTF.

The V and J genes are TRBV20-1 and TRBJ1-2; D perhaps matches TRBD1 (5 bases). The CDR3 covers 14 residues. The V and J ends lost 2 bases and 6 bases respectively, with 16 bases between them. Per the germline V gene, CDR1 is DFQATT and CDR2 is SNEGSKA (reference sequence). CDR3 protein: CSARTGSGGHGYTF. The CDR3 bases are TGCAGTGCTAGAACGGGGTCCGGGGGTCATGGCTACACCTTC.

This clonotype was picked up many times. The chain is built from TRBV4-3 and TRBJ2-2; no clear D. The CDR3 spans 14 residues. Trimming removed 0 bases at V and 3 bases at J, with 5 bases between. CDR1 is LGHNA and CDR2 is YSLEER in the germline V gene. The DNA for the CDR3 is TGCGCCAGCAGCCAAGATTATTACACCGGGGAGCTGTTTTTT. It translates to CASSQDYYTGELFF.